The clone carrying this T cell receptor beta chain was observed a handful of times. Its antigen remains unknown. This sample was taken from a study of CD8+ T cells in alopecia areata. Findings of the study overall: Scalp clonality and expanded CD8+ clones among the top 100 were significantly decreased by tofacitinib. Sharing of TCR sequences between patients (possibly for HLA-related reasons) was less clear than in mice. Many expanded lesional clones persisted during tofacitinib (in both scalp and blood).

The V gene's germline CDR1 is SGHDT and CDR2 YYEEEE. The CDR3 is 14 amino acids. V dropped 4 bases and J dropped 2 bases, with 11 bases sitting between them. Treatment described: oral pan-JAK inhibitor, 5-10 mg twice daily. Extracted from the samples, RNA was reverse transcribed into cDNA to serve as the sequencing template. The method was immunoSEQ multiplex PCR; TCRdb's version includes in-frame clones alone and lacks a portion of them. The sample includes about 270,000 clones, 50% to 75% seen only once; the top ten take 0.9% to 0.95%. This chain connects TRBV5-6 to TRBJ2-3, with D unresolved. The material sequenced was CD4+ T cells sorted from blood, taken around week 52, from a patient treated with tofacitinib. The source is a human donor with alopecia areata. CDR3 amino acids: CASSPVILTDTQYF. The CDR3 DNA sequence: TGTGCCAGCAGCCCAGTCATCCTCACAGATACGCAGTATTTT.